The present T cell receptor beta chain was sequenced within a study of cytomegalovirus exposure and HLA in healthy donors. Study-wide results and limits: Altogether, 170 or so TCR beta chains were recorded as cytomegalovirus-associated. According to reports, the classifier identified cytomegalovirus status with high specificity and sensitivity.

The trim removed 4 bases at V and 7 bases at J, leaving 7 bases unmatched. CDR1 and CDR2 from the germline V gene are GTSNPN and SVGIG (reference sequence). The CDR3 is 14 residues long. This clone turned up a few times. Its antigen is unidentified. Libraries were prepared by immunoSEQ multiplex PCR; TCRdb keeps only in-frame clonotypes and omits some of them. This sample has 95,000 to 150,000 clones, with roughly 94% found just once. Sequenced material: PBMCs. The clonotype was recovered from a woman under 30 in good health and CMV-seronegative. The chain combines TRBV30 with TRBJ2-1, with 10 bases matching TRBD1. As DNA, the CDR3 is TGTGCCTGGAACGTCGGGACAGGGGATAATGAGCAGTTCTTC. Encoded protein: CAWNVGTGDNEQFF. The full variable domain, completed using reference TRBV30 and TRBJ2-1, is SQTIHQWPATLVQPVGSPLSLECTVEGTSNPNLYWYRQAAGRGLQLLFYSVGIGQISSEVPQNLSASRPQDRQFILSSKKLLLSDSGFYLCAWNVGTGDNEQFFGPGTRLTVL.